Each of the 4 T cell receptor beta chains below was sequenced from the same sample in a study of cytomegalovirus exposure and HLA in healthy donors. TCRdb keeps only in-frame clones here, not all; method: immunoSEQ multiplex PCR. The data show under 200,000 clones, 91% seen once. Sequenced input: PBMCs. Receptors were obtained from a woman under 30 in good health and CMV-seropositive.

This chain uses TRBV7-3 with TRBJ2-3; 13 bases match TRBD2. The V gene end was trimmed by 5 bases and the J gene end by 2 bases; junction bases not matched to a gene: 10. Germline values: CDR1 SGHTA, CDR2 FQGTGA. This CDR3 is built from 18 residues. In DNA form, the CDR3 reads TGTGCCAGCAGCCACCTCCCGGGACTAGCGGGGAACACAGATACGCAGTATTTT. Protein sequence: CASSHLPGLAGNTDTQYF.

CDR3 loop: CASRSTGGDYGYTF. In nucleotides, the CDR3 is TGTGCCAGCAGATCGACAGGGGGCGACTATGGCTACACCTTC. This sequence joins TRBV27 and TRBJ1-2; 10 bases match TRBD1. V was clipped by 6 bases and J by 3 bases; unmatched bases: 4. The CDR3 is 14 residues long. Germline values: CDR1 MNHEY, CDR2 SMNVEV (reference sequence).

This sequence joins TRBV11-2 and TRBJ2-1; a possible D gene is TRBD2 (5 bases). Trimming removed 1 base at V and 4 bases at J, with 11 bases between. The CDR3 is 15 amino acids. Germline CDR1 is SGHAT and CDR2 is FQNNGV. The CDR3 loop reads CASSLGLAGYNEQFF. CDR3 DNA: TGTGCCAGCAGCTTAGGTCTAGCCGGATACAATGAGCAGTTCTTC.

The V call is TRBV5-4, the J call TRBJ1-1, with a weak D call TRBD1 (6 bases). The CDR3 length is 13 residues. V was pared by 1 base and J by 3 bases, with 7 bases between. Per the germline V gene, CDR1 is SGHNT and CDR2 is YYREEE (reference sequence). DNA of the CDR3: TGTGCCAGCAGCTTGTCAGGGGACACTGAAGCTTTCTTT. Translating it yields CASSLSGDTEAFF.